Listed here are 8 T cell receptor beta chains from one sample, sequenced in a study of cytomegalovirus exposure and HLA in healthy donors. Primers: 60 Vbeta forward and 13 Jbeta reverse. TCRdb's table, derived via immunoSEQ multiplex PCR, lists solely in-frame clones and lacks some. This sample has approximately 210,000 clones; more than 70% occur once, and the top ten carry roughly 1.1%. The sample taken for sequencing was PBMCs. These receptors originate from a middle-aged woman in good health and CMV-seronegative.

A few counts support this clone. The chain combines TRBV9 with TRBJ2-1, with D possibly matching TRBD2 (5 bases). V dropped 0 bases and J dropped 1 base, with 8 bases sitting between them. The CDR3 has 15 amino acids. The germline gives CDR1 SGDLS, CDR2 YYNGEE. CDR3: CASSVDLASYNEQFF. The CDR3 DNA is TGTGCCAGCAGCGTAGATCTAGCTTCCTACAATGAGCAGTTCTTC.

This rearrangement joins TRBV4-3 to TRBJ1-1, with TRBD1 matching 10 bases. Germline loops: CDR1 LGHNA, CDR2 YSLEER. Unmatched junction bases numbered 4, after V lost 4 bases and J lost 11 bases. This CDR3 is 12 amino acids long. The CDR3 region has the DNA TGCGCCAGCAGCCGACAGGGGGCGGATGCTTTCTTT. As protein: CASSRQGADAFF.

The chain has TRBV18 and TRBJ2-1; D gene uncertain. The CDR3 consists of 11 residues. Deletions cut 3 bases from V and 8 bases from J, with 5 bases between. Germline CDR1 reads KGHSH; CDR2 reads LQKENI. In nucleotides, the CDR3 is TGTGCCAGCTCACCGGCCCATGAGCAGTTCTTC. Its translation is CASSPAHEQFF. Drawing the rest from reference TRBV18 and TRBJ2-1, the complete variable domain is NAGVMQNPRHLVRRRGQEARLRCSPMKGHSHVYWYRQLPEEGLKFMVYLQKENIIDESGMPKERFSAEFPKEGPSILRIQQVVRGDSAAYFCASSPAHEQFFGPGTRLTVL.

The chain links TRBV6-1 to TRBJ2-1; TRBD2 agrees at 7 bases. The CDR3 sequence is 16 residues long. V was clipped by 4 bases and J by 7 bases; unmatched bases: 13. CDR1 and CDR2 from the germline V gene are MNHNS and SASEGT. Here the CDR3 DNA reads TGTGCCAGCAGTGGCCGCCTCGGCGGGAGTTGGAATGAGCAGTTCTTC. Translating gives CASSGRLGGSWNEQFF.

As to this clone: The same CDR3 can be traced to other DNA sequences in this sample. The V and J genes are TRBV4-2 and TRBJ1-5, with D perhaps matching TRBD1 (5 bases). Germline V CDR1 and CDR2: LGHNA, YNFKEQ. V shed 3 bases and J shed 4 bases, with 10 bases lying between them. The CDR3 length is 14 residues. CDR3 DNA: TGTGCCAGCAGCCAGGAAAGGGGAAATCAGCCCCAGCATTTT. Protein product: CASSQERGNQPQHF.

This rearrangement joins TRBV7-2 to TRBJ2-3; tentatively, D is TRBD1 (6 bases). This CDR3 region has 14 residues. Germline CDR1 and CDR2: SGHTA and FQGNSA. Trimming cost V 5 bases and J 3 bases, with 12 bases left between them. CDR3 nucleotides: TGTGCCAGCAGCCCCGGGACAAAAACAGATACGCAGTATTTT. This encodes CASSPGTKTDTQYF.

CDR3 sequence reads: CASSHSTGANEQFF. The CDR3 region has the DNA TGTGCCAGCAGCCACAGCACAGGGGCGAATGAGCAGTTCTTC. The chain links TRBV7-3 to TRBJ2-1, with 7 bases identical to TRBD1. The germline V gene has CDR1 SGHTA and CDR2 FQGTGA. Trimming cost V 5 bases and J 7 bases; bases outside gene matches: 8. The length of the CDR3 is 14 residues.

The J gene is TRBJ2-7, the V gene TRBV11-2, with D perhaps matching TRBD1 (6 bases). The CDR3 has 15 amino acids. V lost 4 bases to trimming and J lost 2 bases, with 15 bases between them. Germline CDR1 reads SGHAT; CDR2 reads FQNNGV. The CDR3 protein is CASSYTNGQPYEQYV. The DNA for the CDR3 is TGTGCCAGCAGCTACACTAACGGACAGCCCTACGAGCAGTACGTC.